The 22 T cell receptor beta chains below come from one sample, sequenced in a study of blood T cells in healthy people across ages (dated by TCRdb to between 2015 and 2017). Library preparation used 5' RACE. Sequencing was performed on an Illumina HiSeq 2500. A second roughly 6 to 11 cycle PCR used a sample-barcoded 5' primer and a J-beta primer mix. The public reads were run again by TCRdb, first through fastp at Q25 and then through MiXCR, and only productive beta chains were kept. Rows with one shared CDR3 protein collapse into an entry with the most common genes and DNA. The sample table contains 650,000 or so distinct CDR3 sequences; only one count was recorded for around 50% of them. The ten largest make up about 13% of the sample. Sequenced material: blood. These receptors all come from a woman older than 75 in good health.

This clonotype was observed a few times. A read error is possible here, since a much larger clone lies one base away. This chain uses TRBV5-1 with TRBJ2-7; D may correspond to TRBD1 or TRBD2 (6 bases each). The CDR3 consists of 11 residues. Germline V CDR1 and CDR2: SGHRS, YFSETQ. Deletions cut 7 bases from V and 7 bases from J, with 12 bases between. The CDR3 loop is CASVGGNEQYF. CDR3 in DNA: TGCGCCAGCGTCGGGGGCAATGAGCAGTACTTC.

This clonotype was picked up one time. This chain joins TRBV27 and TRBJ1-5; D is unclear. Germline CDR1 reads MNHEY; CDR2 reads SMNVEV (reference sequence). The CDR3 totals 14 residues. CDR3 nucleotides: TGTGCTACCCGACGGCGGTACGGCAATCAGCCCCAGCATTTT. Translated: CATRRRYGNQPQHF.

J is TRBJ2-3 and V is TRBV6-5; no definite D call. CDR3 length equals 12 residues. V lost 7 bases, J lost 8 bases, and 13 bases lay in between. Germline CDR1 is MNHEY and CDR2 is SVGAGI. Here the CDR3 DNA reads TGTGCCAGCACTCATGCGGTGGGTACGCAGTATTTT. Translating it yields CASTHAVGTQYF.

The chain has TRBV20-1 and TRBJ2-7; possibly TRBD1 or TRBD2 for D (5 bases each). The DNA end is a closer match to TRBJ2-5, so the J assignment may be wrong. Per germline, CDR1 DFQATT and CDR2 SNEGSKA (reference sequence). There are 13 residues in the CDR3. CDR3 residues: CSASGASGETQYF. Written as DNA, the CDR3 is TGCAGTGCTAGTGGGGCGTCGGGGGAGACCCAGTACTTC.

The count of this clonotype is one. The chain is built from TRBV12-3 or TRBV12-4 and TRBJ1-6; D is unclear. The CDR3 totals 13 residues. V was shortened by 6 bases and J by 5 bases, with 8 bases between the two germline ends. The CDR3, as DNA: TGTGCCAGCAGCCGTATTAATAATTCACCCCTCCACTTT. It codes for CASSRINNSPLHF.

The CDR3 region is CASSRIRDPSSNTGELFF. The CDR3 nucleotides read TGTGCCAGCAGTCGAATCCGGGACCCCTCTTCGAACACCGGGGAGCTGTTTTTT. The chain carries TRBV6-2 or TRBV6-3 and TRBJ2-2; perhaps D is TRBD1 or TRBD2 (5 bases each). Germline values: CDR1 MNHEY, CDR2 SVGEGT. The CDR3 covers 18 residues. Trimming took 5 bases from V and 0 from J, leaving 19 bases between them.

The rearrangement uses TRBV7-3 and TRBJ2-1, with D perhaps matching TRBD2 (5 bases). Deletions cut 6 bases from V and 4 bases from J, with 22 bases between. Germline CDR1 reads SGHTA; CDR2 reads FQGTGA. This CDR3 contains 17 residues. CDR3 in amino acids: CASSQESGLQTYNEQFF. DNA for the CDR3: TGTGCCAGCAGTCAAGAGAGCGGACTGCAGACGTACAATGAGCAGTTCTTC.

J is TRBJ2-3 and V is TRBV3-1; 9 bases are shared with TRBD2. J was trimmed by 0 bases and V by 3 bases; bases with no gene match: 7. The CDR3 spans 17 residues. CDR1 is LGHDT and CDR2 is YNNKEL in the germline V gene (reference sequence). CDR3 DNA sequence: TGTGCCAGCAGCCACCTCGTAGCGGGAGATAGCACAGATACGCAGTATTTT. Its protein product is CASSHLVAGDSTDTQYF.

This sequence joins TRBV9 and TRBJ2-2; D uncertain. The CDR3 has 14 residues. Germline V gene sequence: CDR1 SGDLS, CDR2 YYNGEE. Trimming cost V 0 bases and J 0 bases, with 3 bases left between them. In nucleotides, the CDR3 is TGTGCCAGCAGCGTAGCTGCGAACACCGGGGAGCTGTTTTTT. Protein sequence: CASSVAANTGELFF.

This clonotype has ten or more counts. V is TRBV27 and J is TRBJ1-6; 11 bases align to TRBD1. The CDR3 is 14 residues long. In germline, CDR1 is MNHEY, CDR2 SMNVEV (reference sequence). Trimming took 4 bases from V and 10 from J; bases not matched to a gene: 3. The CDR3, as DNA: TGTGCCAGCAGTTGGACAGGGGGCGAATCACCCCTCCACTTT. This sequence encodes CASSWTGGESPLHF.

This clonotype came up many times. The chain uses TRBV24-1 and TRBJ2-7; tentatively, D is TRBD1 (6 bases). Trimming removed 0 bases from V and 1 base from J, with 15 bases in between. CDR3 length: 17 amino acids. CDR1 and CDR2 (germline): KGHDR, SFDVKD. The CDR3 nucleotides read TGTGCCACCAGTGATTTGCCGGAGGACAGAGGATCCTACGAGCAGTACTTC. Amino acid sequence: CATSDLPEDRGSYEQYF.

The CDR3 loop reads CAISESQGARMYEQYF. For the CDR3, the DNA is TGTGCCATCAGTGAGTCACAGGGGGCGCGTATGTACGAGCAGTACTTC. This chain uses TRBV10-3 with TRBJ2-4; 9 positions agree with TRBD1. The last part of the DNA fits TRBJ2-7 better; the J call may be wrong. Germline V gene sequence: CDR1 ENHRY, CDR2 SYGVKD. The CDR3 has 16 amino acids.

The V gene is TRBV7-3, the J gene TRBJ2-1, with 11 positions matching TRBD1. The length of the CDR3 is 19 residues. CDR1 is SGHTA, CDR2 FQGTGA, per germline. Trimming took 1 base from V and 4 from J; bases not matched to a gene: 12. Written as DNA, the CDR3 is TGTGCCAGCAGCTTAAGGACAGGGGGCTTGGCTAAGGGGTACAATGAGCAGTTCTTC. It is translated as CASSLRTGGLAKGYNEQFF.

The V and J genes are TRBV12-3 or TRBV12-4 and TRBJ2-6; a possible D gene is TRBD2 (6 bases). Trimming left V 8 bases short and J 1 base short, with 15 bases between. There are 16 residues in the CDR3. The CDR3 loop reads CASSGSPLSGANVLTF. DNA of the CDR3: TGTGCCAGCTCCGGGAGCCCATTGTCTGGGGCCAACGTCCTGACTTTC.

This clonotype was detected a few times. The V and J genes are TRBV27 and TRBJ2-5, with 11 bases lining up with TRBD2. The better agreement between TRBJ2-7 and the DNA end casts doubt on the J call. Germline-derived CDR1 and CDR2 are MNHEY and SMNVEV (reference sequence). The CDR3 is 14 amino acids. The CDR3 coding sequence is TGTGCCAGCAGTGGGACTAGCGGCGCCTACGAGCAGTACTTC. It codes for CASSGTSGAYEQYF.

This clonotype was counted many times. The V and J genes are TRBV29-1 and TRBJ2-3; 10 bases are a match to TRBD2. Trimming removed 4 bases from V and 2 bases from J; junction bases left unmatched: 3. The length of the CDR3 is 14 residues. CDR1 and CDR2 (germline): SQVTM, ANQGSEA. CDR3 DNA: TGCAGCGTTGGCGGGACTAGCGACACAGATACGCAGTATTTT. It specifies CSVGGTSDTDTQYF.

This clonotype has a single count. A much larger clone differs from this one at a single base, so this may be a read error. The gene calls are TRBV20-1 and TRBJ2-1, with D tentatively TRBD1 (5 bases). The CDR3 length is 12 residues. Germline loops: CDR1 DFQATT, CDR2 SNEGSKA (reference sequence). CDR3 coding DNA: TGCAGCGCAGGGAAACCCTACAATGAGCAGTTCTTC. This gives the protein CSAGKPYNEQFF.

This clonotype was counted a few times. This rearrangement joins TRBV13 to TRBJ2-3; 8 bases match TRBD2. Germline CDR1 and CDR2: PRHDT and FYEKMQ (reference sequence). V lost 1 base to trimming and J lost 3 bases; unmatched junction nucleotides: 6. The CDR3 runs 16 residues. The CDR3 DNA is TGTGCCAGCAGCTTAGCGGGGGGGCCAAAAACAGATACGCAGTATTTT. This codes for CASSLAGGPKTDTQYF.

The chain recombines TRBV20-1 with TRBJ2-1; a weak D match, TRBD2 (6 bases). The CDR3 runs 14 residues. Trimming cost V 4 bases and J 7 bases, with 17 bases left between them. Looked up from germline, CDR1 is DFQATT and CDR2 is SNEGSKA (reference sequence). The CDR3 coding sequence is TGCAGTGCTATTAGTCGAGCGGGTTTTAATGAGCAGTTCTTC. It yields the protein CSAISRAGFNEQFF.

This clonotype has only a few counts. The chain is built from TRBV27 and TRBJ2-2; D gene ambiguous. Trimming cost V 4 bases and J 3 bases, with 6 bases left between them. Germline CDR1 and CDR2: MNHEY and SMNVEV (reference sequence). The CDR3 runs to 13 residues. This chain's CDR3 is CASSSDYTGELFF. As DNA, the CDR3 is TGTGCCAGCAGTTCAGATTACACCGGGGAGCTGTTTTTT.

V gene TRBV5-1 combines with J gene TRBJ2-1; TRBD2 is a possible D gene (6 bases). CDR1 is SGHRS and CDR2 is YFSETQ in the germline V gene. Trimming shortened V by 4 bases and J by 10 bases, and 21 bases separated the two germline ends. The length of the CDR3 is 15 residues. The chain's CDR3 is CASSPDGRQMSEQFF. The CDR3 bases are TGCGCCAGCAGCCCTGACGGGAGACAAATGAGCGAGCAGTTCTTC.

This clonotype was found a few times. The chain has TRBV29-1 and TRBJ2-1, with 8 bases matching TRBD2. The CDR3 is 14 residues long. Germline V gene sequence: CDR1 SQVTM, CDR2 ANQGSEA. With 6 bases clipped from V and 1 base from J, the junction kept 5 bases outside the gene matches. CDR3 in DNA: TGCAGCGTGACGCGGGGGGCGTCCTACAATGAGCAGTTCTTC. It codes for CSVTRGASYNEQFF.